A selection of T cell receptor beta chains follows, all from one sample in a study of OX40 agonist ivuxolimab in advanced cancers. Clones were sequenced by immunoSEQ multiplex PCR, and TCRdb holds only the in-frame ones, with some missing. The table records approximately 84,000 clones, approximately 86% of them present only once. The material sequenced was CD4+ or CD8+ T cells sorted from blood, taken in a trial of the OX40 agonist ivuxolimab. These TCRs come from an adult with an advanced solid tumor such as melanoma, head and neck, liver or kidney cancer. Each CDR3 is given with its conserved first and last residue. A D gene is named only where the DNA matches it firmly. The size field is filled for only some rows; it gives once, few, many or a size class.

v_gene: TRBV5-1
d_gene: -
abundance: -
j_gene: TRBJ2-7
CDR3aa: CASSLPMDRKSSWEQYF
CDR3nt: TGCGCCAGCAGCTTACCGATGGACAGAAAATCCTCGTGGGAGCAGTACTTC

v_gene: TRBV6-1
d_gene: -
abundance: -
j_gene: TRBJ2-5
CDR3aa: CASSTQKGVQETQYF
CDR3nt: TGTGCCAGCAGTACTCAAAAGGGTGTTCAAGAGACCCAGTACTTC

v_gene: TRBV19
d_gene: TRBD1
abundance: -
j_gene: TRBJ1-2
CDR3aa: CASRPSGTGSYGYTF
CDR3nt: TGTGCCAGTAGGCCCTCCGGGACAGGGAGCTATGGCTACACCTTC

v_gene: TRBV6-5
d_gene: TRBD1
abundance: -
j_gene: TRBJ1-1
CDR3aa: CASSYRRQGATEAFF
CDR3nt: TGTGCCAGCAGTTACCGTCGACAGGGGGCCACTGAAGCTTTCTTT

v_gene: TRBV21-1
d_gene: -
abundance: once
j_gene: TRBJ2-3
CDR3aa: CARRDTSSGGVDSTDTQYF
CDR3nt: TGTGCCAGACGGGACACGTCTAGCGGGGGGGTTGATAGCACAGATACGCAGTATTTT

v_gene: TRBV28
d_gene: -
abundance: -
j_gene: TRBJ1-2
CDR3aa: CAGSRTGYINYGYTF
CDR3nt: TGTGCCGGCTCCCGAACAGGATACATTAACTATGGCTACACCTTC

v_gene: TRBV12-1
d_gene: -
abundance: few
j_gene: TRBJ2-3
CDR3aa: CASSLRQRGAGDTQYF
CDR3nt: TGTGCCAGCAGCTTACGTCAGCGGGGGGCGGGAGATACGCAGTATTTT

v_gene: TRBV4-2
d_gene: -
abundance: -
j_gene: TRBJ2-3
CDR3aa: CASSQNRGIGGTDTQYF
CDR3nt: TGTGCCAGCAGCCAAAATCGTGGGATAGGAGGCACAGATACGCAGTATTTT

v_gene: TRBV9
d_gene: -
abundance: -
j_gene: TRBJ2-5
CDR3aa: CASSVDPDLGVDQYF
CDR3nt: TGTGCCAGCAGCGTAGACCCTGATTTAGGGGTGGACCAGTACTTC

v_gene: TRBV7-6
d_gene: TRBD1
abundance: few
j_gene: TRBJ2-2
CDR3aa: CASSLMQGASTGELFF
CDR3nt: TGTGCCAGCAGCTTAATGCAGGGGGCAAGCACCGGGGAGCTGTTTTTT

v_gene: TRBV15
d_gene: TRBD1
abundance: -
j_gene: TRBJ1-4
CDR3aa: CATSRAGRGDEKLFF
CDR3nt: TGTGCCACCAGCAGAGCGGGCAGGGGGGATGAAAAACTGTTTTTT

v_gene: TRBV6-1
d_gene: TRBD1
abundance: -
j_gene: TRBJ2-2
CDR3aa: CASRTGLSTGELFF
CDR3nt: TGTGCCAGCAGGACAGGGTTGAGCACCGGGGAGCTGTTTTTT

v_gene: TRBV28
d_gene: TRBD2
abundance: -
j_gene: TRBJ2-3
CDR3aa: CAIPPGGEDTQYF
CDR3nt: TGTGCCATCCCACCGGGGGGGGAAGATACGCAGTATTTT

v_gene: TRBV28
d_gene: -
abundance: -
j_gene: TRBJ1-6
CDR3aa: CASSLSFENSPLHF
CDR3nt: TGTGCCAGCAGTTTGAGTTTTGAGAATTCACCCCTCCACTTT

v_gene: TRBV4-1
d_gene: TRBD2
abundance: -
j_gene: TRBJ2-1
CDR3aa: CASSQGLAGTHNEQFF
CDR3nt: TGCGCCAGCAGCCAAGGGTTAGCGGGGACTCACAATGAGCAGTTCTTC

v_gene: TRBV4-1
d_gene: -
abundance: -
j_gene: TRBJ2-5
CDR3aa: CASSQDGLSRETQYF
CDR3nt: TGCGCCAGCAGCCAAGACGGACTGAGCCGAGAGACCCAGTACTTC

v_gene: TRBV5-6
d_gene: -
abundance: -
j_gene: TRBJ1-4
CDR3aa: CASSYYGSRATNEKLFF
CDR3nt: TGTGCCAGCAGCTATTACGGATCCCGAGCAACTAATGAAAAACTGTTTTTT

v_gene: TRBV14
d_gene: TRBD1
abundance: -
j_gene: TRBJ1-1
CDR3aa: CASSLTGGTEAFF
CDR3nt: TGTGCCAGCAGCCTTACAGGGGGCACTGAAGCTTTCTTT

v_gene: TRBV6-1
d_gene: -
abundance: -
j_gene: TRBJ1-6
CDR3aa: CASSTGTNNSPLHF
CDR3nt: TGTGCCAGCAGCACCGGGACTAATAATTCACCCCTCCACTTT

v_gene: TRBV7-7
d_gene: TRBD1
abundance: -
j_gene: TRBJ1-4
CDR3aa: CASSLGQGTELFF
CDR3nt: TGTGCTAGCAGCTTAGGACAGGGGACGGAACTGTTTTTT

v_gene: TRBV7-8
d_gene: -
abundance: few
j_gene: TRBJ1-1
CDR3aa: CASSLVQAFEAFF
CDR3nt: TGTGCCAGCAGCTTAGTACAGGCGTTTGAAGCTTTCTTT

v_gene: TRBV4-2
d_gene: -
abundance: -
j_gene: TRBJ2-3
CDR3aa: CASSRGPSERDTQYF
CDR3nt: TGTGCCAGCAGCCGGGGTCCTAGCGAAAGAGATACGCAGTATTTT

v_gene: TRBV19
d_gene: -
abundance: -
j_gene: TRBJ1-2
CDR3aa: CASNRDEDGYTF
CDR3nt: TGTGCCAGTAACCGGGACGAGGACGGCTACACCTTC

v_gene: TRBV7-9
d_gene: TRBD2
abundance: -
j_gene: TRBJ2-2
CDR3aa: CASSQPPGIAGGRGGELFF
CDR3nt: TGTGCCAGCAGCCAACCCCCTGGAATAGCGGGGGGCCGAGGCGGGGAGCTGTTTTTT

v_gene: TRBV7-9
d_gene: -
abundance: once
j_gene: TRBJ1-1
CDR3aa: CASSPGGLTEAFF
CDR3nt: TGTGCCAGCAGCCCCGGGGGGCTCACTGAAGCTTTCTTT

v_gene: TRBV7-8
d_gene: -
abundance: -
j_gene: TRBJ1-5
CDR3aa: CASSLARGRSNHQPQHF
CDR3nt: TGTGCCAGCAGCTTAGCGCGGGGACGATCAAACCATCAGCCCCAGCATTTT

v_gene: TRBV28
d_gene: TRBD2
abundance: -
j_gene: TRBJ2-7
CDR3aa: CASSFGRGDSYEQYF
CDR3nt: TGTGCCAGCAGTTTCGGGAGGGGGGACTCCTACGAGCAGTACTTC

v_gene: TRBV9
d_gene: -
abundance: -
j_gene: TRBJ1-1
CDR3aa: CASSVGDQGHTEAFF
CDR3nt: TGTGCCAGCAGCGTAGGAGACCAAGGGCATACTGAAGCTTTCTTT

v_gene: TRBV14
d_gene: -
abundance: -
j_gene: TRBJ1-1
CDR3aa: CASSPLGGRWGTEAFF
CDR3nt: TGTGCCAGCAGCCCCCTGGGGGGGCGCTGGGGCACTGAAGCTTTCTTT

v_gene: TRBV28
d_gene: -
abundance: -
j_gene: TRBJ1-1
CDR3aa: CASSFYRGAGLRVEAFF
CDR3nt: TGTGCCAGCAGTTTCTATCGGGGGGCTGGTCTTCGGGTTGAAGCTTTCTTT

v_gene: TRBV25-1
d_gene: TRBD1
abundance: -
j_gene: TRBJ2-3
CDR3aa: CATQAADRVEDTQYF
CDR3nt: TGTGCCACCCAAGCTGCGGACAGGGTAGAAGATACGCAGTATTTT

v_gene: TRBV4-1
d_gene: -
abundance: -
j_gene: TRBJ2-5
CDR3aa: CASSQNFMRETQYF
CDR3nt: TGCGCCAGCAGCCAAAACTTCATGAGGGAGACCCAGTACTTC

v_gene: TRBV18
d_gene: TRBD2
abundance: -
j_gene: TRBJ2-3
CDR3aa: CASSPDTSGGAPDTQYF
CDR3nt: TGTGCCAGCTCACCTGACACGAGCGGGGGGGCCCCAGATACGCAGTATTTT

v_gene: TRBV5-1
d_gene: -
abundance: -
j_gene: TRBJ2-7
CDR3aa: CASRPTGGDLSYEQYF
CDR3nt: TGCGCCAGCAGGCCGACCGGGGGTGATCTCTCCTACGAGCAGTACTTC